The 21 T cell receptor beta chains given below trace back to one sample, sequenced in a study of neurological immune-mediated disorders. TCRdb used MiXCR to reprocess the 5' RACE reads, holding one entry per CDR3 protein. Found here are 55,000 to 75,000 distinct CDR3 sequences, about 2.5% of them singletons; the top ten hold approximately 3%. Sample: PBMCs. The receptors originated from a man between 50 and 59 years old with multiple sclerosis.

The table lists this clonotype with many counts. The chain recombines TRBV6-2 or TRBV6-3 with TRBJ2-1; the D is unclear. The CDR3 contains 15 residues. Germline V gives CDR1 MNHEY, CDR2 SVGEGT. Trimming shortened V by 2 bases and J by 5 bases, and 13 bases separated the two germline ends. In DNA form, the CDR3 reads TGTGCCAGCAGTTACGGGGATATGTTGGACAATGAGCAGTTCTTC. The encoded protein is CASSYGDMLDNEQFF.

This clonotype occurred many times. The chain couples TRBV4-1 to TRBJ2-2; D possibly corresponds to TRBD1 (5 bases). The CDR3 totals 14 residues. Germline V gene data show CDR1 as MGHRA and CDR2 as YSYEKL. With 5 bases removed from V and 2 bases from J, the gap between germline ends came to 9 bases. CDR3 amino acids: CASSYRINTGELFF. The CDR3 DNA reads TGCGCCAGCAGCTACAGGATAAACACCGGGGAGCTGTTTTTT.

This clonotype appeared many times. V gene TRBV5-1 combines with J gene TRBJ2-7; 7 bases agree with TRBD1. This CDR3 is built from 15 residues. Germline values: CDR1 SGHRS, CDR2 YFSETQ. With 3 bases clipped from V and 6 bases from J, the junction kept 12 bases outside the gene matches. Written as DNA, the CDR3 is TGCGCCAGCAGCTCCCGACAGGGAAGGTCGGGCGAGCAGTACTTC. Translated, it gives CASSSRQGRSGEQYF.

At least ten counts were recorded for this clonotype. The rearrangement uses TRBV20-1 and TRBJ2-7; a weak D match, TRBD2 (6 bases). The CDR3 is 14 residues long. Germline loops: CDR1 DFQATT, CDR2 SNEGSKA (reference sequence). CDR3 DNA: TGCAGCGCAATCGGGGGTGGTTCCTCCTACGAGCAGTACTTC. Translation: CSAIGGGSSYEQYF.

This clonotype was picked up many times. The chain uses TRBV28 and TRBJ1-1; D perhaps matches TRBD1 (5 bases). In germline, CDR1 is MDHEN, CDR2 SYDVKM. This CDR3 contains 14 residues. V lost 5 bases and J lost 6, with 16 bases in between. In DNA form, the CDR3 reads TGTGCCAGCAGTCCCTCGGGGCAGGGCGCTGAAGCTTTCTTT. Translated, it gives CASSPSGQGAEAFF.

The rearrangement joins TRBV6-5 to TRBJ2-3; a weak D match, TRBD1 (6 bases). Germline loops: CDR1 MNHEY, CDR2 SVGAGI. This CDR3 is 14 amino acids long. Deletions cut 5 bases from V and 3 bases from J, with 12 bases between. In DNA form, the CDR3 reads TGTGCCAGCAGTAAACAGGGTTTTACAGATACGCAGTATTTT. Residues: CASSKQGFTDTQYF.

In its sample, this clonotype was seen many times. The chain uses TRBV3-1 and TRBJ2-5; D remains unclear. The CDR3 is 14 residues long. CDR1 and CDR2 from the germline V gene are LGHDT and YNNKEL (reference sequence). Trimming stripped 4 bases from V and 0 bases from J, with 9 bases between. In nucleotides, the CDR3 is TGTGCCAGCAGCCGACTTATGTACCAAGAGACCCAGTACTTC. Its protein product is CASSRLMYQETQYF.

In its sample, this clonotype was seen many times. The rearrangement links TRBV12-3 or TRBV12-4 to TRBJ1-3; D not resolved. CDR3 length equals 14 residues. Trimming stripped 3 bases from V and 2 bases from J, with 8 bases between. CDR3 in amino acids: CASSFSGTGNTIYF. The CDR3 DNA follows: TGTGCCAGCAGTTTCTCGGGAACTGGAAACACCATATATTTT.

As to this clonotype: A read error may produce the germline difference seen at one junction end. The chain is built from TRBV7-9 and TRBJ1-6, with D possibly matching TRBD1 (6 bases). Germline CDR1 and CDR2: SEHNR and FQNEAQ (reference sequence). The CDR3 is 15 amino acids. CDR3 nucleotide sequence: TGTGCCAGCAGCTTAAGCACAGGGAATAATTCCACCCTCAACTTT. This encodes CASSLSTGNNSTLNF. Using reference TRBV7-9 and TRBJ1-6 for the parts outside the CDR3, the full variable domain is DTGVSQNPRHKITKRGQNVTFRCDPISEHNRLYWYRQTLGQGPEFLTYFQNEAQLEKSRLLSDRFSAERPKGSFSTLEIQRTEQGDSAMYLCASSLSTGNNSTLNFGNGTRLTVT.

This clonotype was seen many times. V gene TRBV3-1 combines with J gene TRBJ1-4; TRBD1 aligns across 11 bases. CDR3 size: 16 residues. The trim removed 1 base at V and 6 bases at J, leaving 4 bases unmatched. In germline, CDR1 is LGHDT, CDR2 YNNKEL (reference sequence). The CDR3 DNA is TGTGCCAGCAGCCAAGTGGACAGGGGGCGCCATGAAAAACTGTTTTTT. Its protein product is CASSQVDRGRHEKLFF.

Ten or more counts support this clonotype. The J gene is TRBJ2-5, the V gene TRBV7-9; no clear D. There are 15 residues in the CDR3. Germline V gene data show CDR1 as SEHNR and CDR2 as FQNEAQ (reference sequence). The germline V and J ends were trimmed by 5 bases and 4 bases, with 17 bases remaining between them. The CDR3 coding sequence is TGTGCCAGCAGCACCCGGGTCACAAGGATAGAGACCCAGTACTTC. Translation: CASSTRVTRIETQYF.

This clonotype came up many times. The V and J genes are TRBV20-1 and TRBJ1-5; no clear D gene. V was trimmed by 5 bases and J by 5 bases, leaving 13 bases between them. The CDR3 contains 13 residues. Per the germline V gene, CDR1 is DFQATT and CDR2 is SNEGSKA (reference sequence). This CDR3 is CSAVFLKHQPQHF. The DNA of the CDR3 is TGCAGTGCTGTCTTCCTAAAGCATCAGCCCCAGCATTTT.

This clonotype was counted ten times or more. V and J are TRBV20-1 and TRBJ2-5, with 10 bases lining up with TRBD2. This CDR3 region has 12 residues. J lost 7 bases, V lost 4 bases, and 3 bases had no gene match. The V gene's germline CDR1 is DFQATT and CDR2 SNEGSKA (reference sequence). This CDR3 is CSANVAGGTQYF. The DNA of the CDR3 is TGCAGTGCTAACGTAGCGGGGGGGACCCAGTACTTC.

This clonotype showed up many times. The V gene is TRBV5-1, the J gene TRBJ1-1; weak D call: TRBD1 (5 bases). CDR1 is SGHRS, CDR2 YFSETQ, per germline. The CDR3 loop spans 16 amino acids. With 4 bases removed from V and 3 bases from J, the gap between germline ends came to 19 bases. The CDR3 nucleotides read TGCGCCAGCAGCCCTGGCCTGACAGCTGGGGACACTGAAGCTTTCTTT. It is translated as CASSPGLTAGDTEAFF.

This clonotype was counted at least ten times. The chain couples TRBV20-1 to TRBJ1-2, with TRBD1 matching 12 bases. The CDR3 covers 15 residues. Per germline, CDR1 DFQATT and CDR2 SNEGSKA (reference sequence). V shed 6 bases and J 5 bases; nucleotides not matched to a gene: 10. In DNA form, the CDR3 reads TGCAGTGCGCTGGGACAGGGGGCGGTTGGATATGGCTACACCTTC. Protein product: CSALGQGAVGYGYTF.

This clonotype was recorded many times. V gene TRBV20-1 combines with J gene TRBJ1-3; the match to TRBD1 covers 9 bases. Germline V gene sequence: CDR1 DFQATT, CDR2 SNEGSKA (reference sequence). The trim removed 6 bases at V and 1 base at J, leaving 16 bases unmatched. The CDR3 has 18 residues. The CDR3 here is CSARGGGQQGASGNTIYF. CDR3 nucleotide sequence: TGCAGTGCCCGGGGAGGGGGTCAACAGGGGGCTTCTGGAAACACCATATATTTT.

This clonotype has at least ten counts. The J gene is TRBJ2-7, the V gene TRBV12-3 or TRBV12-4, with 11 bases lining up with TRBD1. The V gene end was trimmed by 10 bases and the J gene end by 5 bases; junction bases not matched to a gene: 4. This CDR3 contains 12 residues. The CDR3 reads CATTDRGHEQYF. The CDR3 DNA follows: TGTGCCACCACGGACAGGGGGCACGAGCAGTACTTC.

This clonotype was counted many times. The chain employs TRBV9 and TRBJ2-3; D call uncertain. The CDR3 spans 13 residues. Germline V gene sequence: CDR1 SGDLS, CDR2 YYNGEE. Trimming removed 3 bases from V and 6 bases from J, with 11 bases in between. CDR3 nucleotide sequence: TGTGCCAGCAGCGATTCCCGTGGGGATACGCAGTATTTT. The encoded protein is CASSDSRGDTQYF.

A few counts support this clonotype. V usage is TRBV20-1 and J usage is TRBJ2-3, with unresolved D. This CDR3 is 13 amino acids long. V lost 5 bases, J lost 6 bases, and 15 bases lay in between. Germline V gene sequence: CDR1 DFQATT, CDR2 SNEGSKA (reference sequence). The CDR3 region has the DNA TGCAGTGCTGACCCGAATAGGGTGGATACGCAGTATTTT. Translating it yields CSADPNRVDTQYF.

Many counts were recorded for this clonotype. The V and J genes are TRBV28 and TRBJ1-2; no clear D. This CDR3 contains 14 residues. Germline V gives CDR1 MDHEN, CDR2 SYDVKM. The ends were cut back, 2 bases at V and 1 base at J, with 8 bases in the middle. The CDR3 DNA follows: TGTGCCAGCAGTTTAAGTAGGGTTAACTATGGCTACACCTTC. Translation: CASSLSRVNYGYTF.

This clonotype was recorded at least ten times. The V gene is TRBV4-3, the J gene TRBJ1-3, with D uncertain. With 1 base removed from V and 8 bases from J, the gap between germline ends came to 9 bases. The length of the CDR3 is 13 residues. CDR1 and CDR2 from the germline V gene are LGHNA and YSLEER. DNA of the CDR3: TGCGCCAGCAGCCAAGTCTTTGGCGACACCATATATTTT. The encoded protein is CASSQVFGDTIYF.